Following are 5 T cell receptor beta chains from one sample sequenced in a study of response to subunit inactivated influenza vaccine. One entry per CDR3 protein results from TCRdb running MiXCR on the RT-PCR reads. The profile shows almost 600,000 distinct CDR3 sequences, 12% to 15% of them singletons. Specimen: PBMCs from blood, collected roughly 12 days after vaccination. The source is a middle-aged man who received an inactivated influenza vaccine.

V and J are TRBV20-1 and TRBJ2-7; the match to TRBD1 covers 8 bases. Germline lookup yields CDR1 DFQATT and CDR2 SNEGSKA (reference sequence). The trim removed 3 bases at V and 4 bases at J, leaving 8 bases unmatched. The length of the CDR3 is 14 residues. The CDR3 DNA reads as TGCAGTGCTAGGGGTGGTCAGGGGGCATACGAGCAGTACTTC. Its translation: CSARGGQGAYEQYF.

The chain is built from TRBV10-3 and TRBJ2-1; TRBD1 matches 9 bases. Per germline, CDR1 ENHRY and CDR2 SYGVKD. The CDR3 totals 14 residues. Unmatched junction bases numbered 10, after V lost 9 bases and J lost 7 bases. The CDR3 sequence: CAIKAGTGTNEQFF. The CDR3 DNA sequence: TGTGCCATAAAGGCCGGGACAGGGACAAATGAGCAGTTCTTC.

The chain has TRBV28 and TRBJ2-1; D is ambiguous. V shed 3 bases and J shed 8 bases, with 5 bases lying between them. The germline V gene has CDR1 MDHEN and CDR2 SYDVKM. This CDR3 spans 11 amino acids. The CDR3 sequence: CASSLTYEQFF. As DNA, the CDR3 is TGTGCCAGCAGTTTGACCTATGAGCAGTTCTTC.

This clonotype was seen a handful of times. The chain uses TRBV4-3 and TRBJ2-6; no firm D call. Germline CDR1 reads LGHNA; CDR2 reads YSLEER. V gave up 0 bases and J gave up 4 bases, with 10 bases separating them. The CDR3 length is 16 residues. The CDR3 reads CASSQERRQGANVLTF. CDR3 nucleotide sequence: TGCGCCAGCAGCCAAGAAAGGCGCCAGGGGGCCAACGTCCTGACTTTC.

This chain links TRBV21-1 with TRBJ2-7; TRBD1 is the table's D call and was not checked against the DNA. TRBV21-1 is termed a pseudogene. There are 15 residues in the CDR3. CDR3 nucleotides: TGTGCCAGCAGCACTAGTGGACAGGGAACGGGGGAGCAGTACTTC. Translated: CASSTSGQGTGEQYF.